This T cell receptor (beta chain) was found in a study of OX40 agonist ivuxolimab in advanced cancers. Study summary: Dose-escalation patients' cancers were hepatocellular carcinoma, melanoma, renal cell or head and neck cancer. Previous treatment with anti-PD-1, anti-PD-L1 or anti-CTLA-4 therapy was allowed; roughly 40% had received some.

A word on this clone: The antigen remains undetermined.

TCRdb's table, derived via immunoSEQ multiplex PCR, lists solely in-frame clones and lacks some. The sample lists about 80,000 clones, approximately 86% seen once, with approximately 2% in the top ten. Anyone with autoimmune disease history or systemic immunosuppression was excluded. CDR3 length: 15 residues. The V gene's germline CDR1 is SGHNT and CDR2 YYREEE (reference sequence). V gave up 0 bases and J gave up 2 bases; unmatched junction bases: 2. Study outcomes and limitations: At doses 0.1 to 3.0 mg/kg, CD4+ and CD8+ clones expanded.

This receptor was identified in an adult with an advanced solid tumor such as melanoma, head and neck, liver or kidney cancer. This sequence joins TRBV5-4 and TRBJ2-7, with 10 bases identical to TRBD1. The sample in question was CD4+ or CD8+ T cells sorted from blood, obtained in a trial of the OX40 agonist ivuxolimab. The CDR3 nucleotides are TGTGCCAGCAGCTTGGGGACAGGGGGAACCTACGAGCAGTACTTC. Translation: CASSLGTGGTYEQYF.